This TCR beta chain was documented in a study of tumor-infiltrating lymphocytes in primary liver carcinoma. The study, taken as a whole, reports: Tumors had a significantly higher top-250-clone fraction than blood (p = 0.039).

From roughly 20-30 mg of unsorted bulk tissue, DNA and RNA were co-extracted together. Per tumor, sampling covered five separate regions. Total RNA (roughly 530 ng) served as template for TCR beta cDNA synthesis primed by a constant-region primer. Three nested multiplex PCR rounds, a slightly modified ARM-PCR method, built the TCR beta libraries. TRBV1-TRBV30 forward and Cbeta reverse primers drove the first two roughly 10-cycle rounds. TCRdb re-derived calls from the multiplex PCR reads in MiXCR, one entry per CDR3 protein. The table shows approximately 79,000 distinct CDR3 sequences, with 60% to 75% occurring only once. With regard to this clonotype: The antigen remains unidentified. The junction does not match germline at one end; this may be a read error.

CDR3 length: 16 residues. The germline gives CDR1 SGHNT, CDR2 YENEEA. The TCR was taken from a man in his forties with primary liver carcinoma and hepatitis B virus infection. This chain joins TRBV11-3 and TRBJ2-1, with 7 bases that match TRBD2. The sequencing input was liver tumor tissue from sampling region 4. Noted subset: tumor region T4, right-lateral pole. The CDR3 DNA sequence: TGTGCCAGCAGCCTCGGTACGAGCGGGATAGGGAATGAGCAGCTCTTC. It is translated as CASSLGTSGIGNEQLF. Full variable domain (missing parts from reference TRBV11-3 and TRBJ2-1): EAGVVQSPRYKIIEKKQPVAFWCNPISGHNTLYWYLQNLGQGPELLIRYENEEAVDDSQLPKDRFSAERLKGVDSTLKIQPAELGDSAVYLCASSLGTSGIGNEQLFGPGTRLTVL.